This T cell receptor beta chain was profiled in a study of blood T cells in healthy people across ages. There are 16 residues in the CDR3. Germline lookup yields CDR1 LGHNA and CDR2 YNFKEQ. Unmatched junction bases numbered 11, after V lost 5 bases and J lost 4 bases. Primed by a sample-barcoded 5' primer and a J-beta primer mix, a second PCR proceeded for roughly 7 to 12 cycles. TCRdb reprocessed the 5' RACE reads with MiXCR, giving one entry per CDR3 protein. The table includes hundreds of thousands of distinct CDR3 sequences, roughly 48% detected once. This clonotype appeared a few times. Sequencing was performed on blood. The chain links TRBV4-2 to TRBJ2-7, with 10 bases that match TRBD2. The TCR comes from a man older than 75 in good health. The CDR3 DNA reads TGTGCCAGCAGCAGAGAACTAGCGGGAACGTTGTACGAGCAGTACTTC. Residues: CASSRELAGTLYEQYF.